The entry below describes one T cell receptor (beta chain). The specificity of this receptor is unknown. The input lacks base qualities; no much larger clone sits a single base away. TCRbeta CDR3 regions were amplified from genomic DNA by means of the immunoSEQ Assay, a bias-controlled multiplex PCR. On the study's bioinformatics: The number of nucleated cells in each sample was estimated by amplification of reference gene primers within the assay. Sequence reads were collapsed and filtered to measure the absolute abundance of every unique TCRbeta CDR3 rearrangement. Productive Simpson clonality was computed per sample as the square root of Simpson's diversity index over productive rearrangements. Entries here come from immuneACCESS through TCRdb and include only in-frame sequences with V and J called. Some clones fail to appear in such tables; in the studies checked, an unresolved V gene covers under half of the shortfall, and the cause of the remainder is unknown. The V and J calls and clone size were taken over from that table, and D and trimming were inferred from the DNA. The sample yields 250,000 or so clones; nearly 90% were counted once. The ten largest clones represent 2.1% of the sample.

The sample is drawn from a study of blood T cell repertoires in COVID-19 (dated by TCRdb to the early 2020s). With regard to the full study: Collaborator samples came from the United States, Italy and Spain and covered acute and convalescent phases of COVID-19. The material from the prospective study consisted of cDNA or gDNA derived from T cells, B-cell-depleted T cells, or PBMCs. Deeply sampled blood TCRbeta repertoires from subjects exposed to, actively infected with, or recovered from COVID-19 were included in the dataset. The repertoires were released in a freely available public database intended as a resource for research on the immune response to SARS-CoV-2. Samples were obtained from the ongoing ImmuneRACE study (first 160 participants) and from 1,200 or so subjects provided by 6 global collaborators. The sample metadata nearly always contained a de-identified subject ID, COVID-19 status, age in years and sex. Where HLA class I and class II types were available, the types were taken from metadata supplied by the sample provider, not from assay-based typing. Overall results and qualifications from the work: How much clinical and demographic metadata was included differed by source and by participant, and the metadata was provided uncurated.

One collaborating source in Seattle enrolled patients while the patients were actively infected and followed the patients over time throughout the course of disease. The collaborating institutions used their own protocols to collect whole blood in K2EDTA tubes. For TCRbeta analysis, collaborators shipped samples in one of three forms: frozen whole blood, isolated PBMCs, or DNA extracted from either of those sample types. The germline V gene (reference sequence) gives CDR1 as MNHNY and CDR2 as SVGAGI. Including the terminal cysteine and phenylalanine, the CDR3 comprises 14 residues. Only the CDR3 portion is preserved as DNA: 42 bases, with reading frame beginning at the first base. V is reduced by 6 bases and J by 10 bases, leaving a spacing of 21 bases between them.

The material sequenced was peripheral blood. Rearrangement joined TRBV6-6 to TRBJ1-1, with no reliable assignment of the D segment. This TCR came from a woman aged 55 to 70 with COVID-19, enrolled during active disease. The CDR3 loop reads CASSISGPRRGAFF. DNA sequence: TGTGCCAGCAGCATCAGTGGGCCGCGACGGGGAGCTTTCTTT.